This TCR beta chain appears in the sequencing data of a study of identifying expanded T cells in peripheral blood. Study-level findings and limits: Clone count variance between approximately 2-week samples rose with total template count. Differentially abundant clones: approximately 1.3 between replicates, just under 17 at around 15 days, 19 at four.

CDR1 is SGHRS and CDR2 is YFSETQ in the germline V gene. V gave up 2 bases and J gave up 1 base, with 18 bases separating them. The CDR3 consists of 17 residues. With respect to this clone: Its antigen is not known.

Only in-frame clones appear in the TCRdb table, and some are missing; sequencing was by immunoSEQ multiplex PCR. The data show about 83,000 clones, with 89% seen just once and around 2.7% held by the top ten. The clonotype originates from a person aged 18 to 70 in good health. V is TRBV5-1 and J is TRBJ1-2; D perhaps matches TRBD1 (6 bases). Sequenced input: blood. As DNA, the CDR3 is TGCGCCAGCAGCTTTCCGAGCGGAACAGGGCTTAACTATGGCTACACCTTC. This codes for CASSFPSGTGLNYGYTF.